This TCR beta chain stems from a study of T cells after yellow fever vaccination. Points from the study as a whole: Repertoires obtained by FACS sorting could include abundant clonotypes that entered as contaminants from the bulk population.

TCRdb re-derived calls from the 5' RACE reads in MiXCR, one entry per CDR3 protein. Counted here are roughly 520,000 distinct CDR3 sequences, 21% occurring once; the ten biggest clones make up about 15%. In this sample, this clonotype turned up a few times. Its antigen is still unknown. This CDR3 has 15 amino acids. V lost 2 bases and J lost 4; bases outside the gene matches: 9. Germline values: CDR1 SQVTM, CDR2 ANQGSEA. The rearrangement joins TRBV29-1 to TRBJ2-5; 8 bases align to TRBD1. This clonotype originated in a man between 18 and 35 years old who received the YFV17D yellow fever vaccine. Sequencing was performed on PBMCs, taken approximately 22 days after the first yellow fever vaccination. DNA for the CDR3: TGCAGCGTTGAACCCACCTGGACAGGGTTAGAGACCCAGTACTTC. It encodes CSVEPTWTGLETQYF.